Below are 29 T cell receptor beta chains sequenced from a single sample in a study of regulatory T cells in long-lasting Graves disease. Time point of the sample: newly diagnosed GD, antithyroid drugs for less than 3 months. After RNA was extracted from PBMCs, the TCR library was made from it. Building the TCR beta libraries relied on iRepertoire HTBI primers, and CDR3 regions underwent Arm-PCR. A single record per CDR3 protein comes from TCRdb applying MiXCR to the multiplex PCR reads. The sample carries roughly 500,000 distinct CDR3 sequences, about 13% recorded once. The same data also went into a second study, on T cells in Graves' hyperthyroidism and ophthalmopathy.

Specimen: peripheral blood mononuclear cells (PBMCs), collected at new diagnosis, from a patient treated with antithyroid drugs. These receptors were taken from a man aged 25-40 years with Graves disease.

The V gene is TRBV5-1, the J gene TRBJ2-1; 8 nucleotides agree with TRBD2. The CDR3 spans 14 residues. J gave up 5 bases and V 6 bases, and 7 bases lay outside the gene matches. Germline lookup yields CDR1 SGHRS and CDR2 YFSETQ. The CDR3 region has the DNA TGCGCCAGCATGGGGACGGGAGGGGACAATGAGCAGTTCTTC. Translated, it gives CASMGTGGDNEQFF.

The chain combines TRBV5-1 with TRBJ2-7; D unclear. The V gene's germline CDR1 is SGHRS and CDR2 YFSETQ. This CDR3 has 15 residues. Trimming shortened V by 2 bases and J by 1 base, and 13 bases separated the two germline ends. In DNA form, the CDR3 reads TGCGCCAGCAGCTTTATCAGGCCAGGTTCCTACGAGCAGTACTTC. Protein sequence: CASSFIRPGSYEQYF. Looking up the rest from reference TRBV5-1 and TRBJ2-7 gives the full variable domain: KAGVTQTPRYLIKTRGQQVTLSCSPISGHRSVSWYQQTPGQGLQFLFEYFSETQRNKGNFPGRFSGRQFSNSRSEMNVSTLELGDSALYLCASSFIRPGSYEQYFGPGTRLTVT.

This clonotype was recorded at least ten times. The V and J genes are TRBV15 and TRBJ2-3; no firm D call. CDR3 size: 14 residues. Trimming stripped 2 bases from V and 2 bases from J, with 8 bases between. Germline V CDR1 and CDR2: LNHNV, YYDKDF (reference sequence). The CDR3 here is CATSRPTITDTQYF. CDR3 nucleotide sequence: TGTGCCACCAGCAGACCCACTATCACAGATACGCAGTATTTT.

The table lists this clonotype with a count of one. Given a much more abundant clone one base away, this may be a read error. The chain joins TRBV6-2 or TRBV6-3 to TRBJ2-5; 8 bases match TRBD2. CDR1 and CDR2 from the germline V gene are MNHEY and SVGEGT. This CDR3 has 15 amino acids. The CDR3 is CVSSPQGLGQETQYF. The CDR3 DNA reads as TGTGTCAGCAGTCCTCAGGGACTAGGGCAAGAGACCCAGTACTTC.

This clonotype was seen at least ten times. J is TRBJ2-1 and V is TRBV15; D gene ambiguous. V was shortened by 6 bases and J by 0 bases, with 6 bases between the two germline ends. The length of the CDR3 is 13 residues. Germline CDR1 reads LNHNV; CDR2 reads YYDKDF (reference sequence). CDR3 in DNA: TGTGCCACCAGGTCCGACTCCTACAATGAGCAGTTCTTC. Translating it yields CATRSDSYNEQFF.

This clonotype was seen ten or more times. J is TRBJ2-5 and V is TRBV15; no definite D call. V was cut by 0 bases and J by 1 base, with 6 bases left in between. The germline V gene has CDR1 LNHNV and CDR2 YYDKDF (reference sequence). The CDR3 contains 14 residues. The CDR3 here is CATSRERPQETQYF. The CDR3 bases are TGTGCCACCAGCAGAGAGAGACCCCAAGAGACCCAGTACTTC.

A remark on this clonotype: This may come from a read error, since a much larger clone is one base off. As DNA, the CDR3 is TGCGCCAGCAGCCCCACCCCTAGGAGCCCCTACAATGAGCAGTTCTTC. Protein: CASSPTPRSPYNEQFF. The chain uses TRBV5-1 and TRBJ2-1; unclear D gene. Germline CDR1 SGHRS, CDR2 YFSETQ. Trimming cost V 4 bases and J 2 bases, with 16 bases left between them. The CDR3 covers 16 residues.

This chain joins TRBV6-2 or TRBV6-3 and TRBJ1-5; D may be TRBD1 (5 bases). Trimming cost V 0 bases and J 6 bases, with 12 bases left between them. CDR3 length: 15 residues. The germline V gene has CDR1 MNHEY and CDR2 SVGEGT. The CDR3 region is CASSYSIRAAQPQHF. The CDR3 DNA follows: TGTGCCAGCAGTTACTCGATCAGGGCGGCTCAGCCCCAGCATTTT.

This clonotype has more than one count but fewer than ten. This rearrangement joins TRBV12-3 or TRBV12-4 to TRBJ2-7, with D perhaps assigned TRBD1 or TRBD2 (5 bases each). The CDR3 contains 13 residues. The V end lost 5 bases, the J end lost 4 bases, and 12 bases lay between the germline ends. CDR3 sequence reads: CASSGTGRYEQYF. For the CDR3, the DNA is TGTGCCAGCAGTGGGACGGGCCGATACGAGCAGTACTTC.

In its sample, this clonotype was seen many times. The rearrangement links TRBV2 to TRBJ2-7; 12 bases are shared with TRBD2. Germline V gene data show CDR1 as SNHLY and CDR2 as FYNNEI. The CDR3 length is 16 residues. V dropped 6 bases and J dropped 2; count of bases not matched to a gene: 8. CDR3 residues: CASSGGLAGLPYEQYF. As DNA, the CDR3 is TGTGCCAGCAGCGGGGGACTAGCGGGTCTACCCTACGAGCAGTACTTC.

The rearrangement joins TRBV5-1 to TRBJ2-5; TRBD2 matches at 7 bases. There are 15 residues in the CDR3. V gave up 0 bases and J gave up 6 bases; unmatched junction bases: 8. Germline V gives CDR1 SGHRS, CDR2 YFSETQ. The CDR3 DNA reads TGCGCCAGCAGCTTGGGGGCGGGAGAGCGGAAGACCCAGTACTTC. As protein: CASSLGAGERKTQYF.

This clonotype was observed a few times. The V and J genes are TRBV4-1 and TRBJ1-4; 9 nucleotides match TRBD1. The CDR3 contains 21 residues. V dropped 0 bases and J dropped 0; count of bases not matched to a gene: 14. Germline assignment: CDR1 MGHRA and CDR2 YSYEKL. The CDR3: CASSQDPPGQGPLSTNEKLFF. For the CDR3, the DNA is TGCGCCAGCAGCCAAGACCCCCCTGGACAGGGGCCACTCTCAACTAATGAAAAACTGTTTTTT.

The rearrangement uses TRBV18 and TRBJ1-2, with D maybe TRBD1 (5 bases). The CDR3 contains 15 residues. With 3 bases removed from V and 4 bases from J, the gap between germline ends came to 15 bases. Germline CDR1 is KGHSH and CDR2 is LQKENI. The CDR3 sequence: CASSPPGLRGYGYTF. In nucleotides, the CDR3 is TGTGCCAGCTCACCCCCGGGACTTAGGGGCTATGGCTACACCTTC.

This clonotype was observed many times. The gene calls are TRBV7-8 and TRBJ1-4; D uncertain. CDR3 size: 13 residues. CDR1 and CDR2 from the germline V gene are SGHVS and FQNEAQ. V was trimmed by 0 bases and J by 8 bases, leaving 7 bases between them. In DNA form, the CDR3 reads TGTGCCAGCAGCTTAGCGGTTGCCGAAAAACTGTTTTTT. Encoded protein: CASSLAVAEKLFF.

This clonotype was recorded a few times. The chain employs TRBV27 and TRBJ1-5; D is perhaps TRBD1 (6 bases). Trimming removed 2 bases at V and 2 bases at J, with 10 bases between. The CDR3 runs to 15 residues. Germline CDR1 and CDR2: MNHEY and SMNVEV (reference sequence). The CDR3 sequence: CASSLLGAGNQPQHF. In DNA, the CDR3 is TGTGCCAGCAGTTTACTGGGGGCTGGCAATCAGCCCCAGCATTTT.

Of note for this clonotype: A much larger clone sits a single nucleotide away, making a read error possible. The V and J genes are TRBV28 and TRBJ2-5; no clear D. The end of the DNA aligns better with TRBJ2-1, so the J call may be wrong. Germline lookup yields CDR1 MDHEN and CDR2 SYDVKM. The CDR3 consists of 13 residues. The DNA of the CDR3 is TGTGCCAGCAGCCTTGGTCGGAAGGAGACCCAGTTCTTC. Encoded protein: CASSLGRKETQFF.

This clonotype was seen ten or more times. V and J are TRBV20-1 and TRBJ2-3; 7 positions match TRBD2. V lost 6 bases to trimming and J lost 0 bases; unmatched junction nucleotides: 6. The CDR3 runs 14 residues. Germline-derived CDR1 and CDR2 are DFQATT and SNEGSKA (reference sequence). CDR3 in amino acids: CSASGARSTDTQYF. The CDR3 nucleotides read TGCAGTGCCAGCGGGGCCAGGAGCACAGATACGCAGTATTTT.

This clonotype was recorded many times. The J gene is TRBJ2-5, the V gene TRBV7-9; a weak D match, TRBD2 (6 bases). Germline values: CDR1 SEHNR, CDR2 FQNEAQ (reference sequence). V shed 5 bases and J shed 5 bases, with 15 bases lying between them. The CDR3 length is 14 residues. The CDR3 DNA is TGTGCCAGCAGCCGCGTGGGGGGAGAGGAGACCCAGTACTTC. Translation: CASSRVGGEETQYF. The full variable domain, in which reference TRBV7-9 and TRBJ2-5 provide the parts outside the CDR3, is DTGVSQNPRHKITKRGQNVTFRCDPISEHNRLYWYRQTLGQGPEFLTYFQNEAQLEKSRLLSDRFSAERPKGSFSTLEIQRTEQGDSAMYLCASSRVGGEETQYFGPGTRLLVL.

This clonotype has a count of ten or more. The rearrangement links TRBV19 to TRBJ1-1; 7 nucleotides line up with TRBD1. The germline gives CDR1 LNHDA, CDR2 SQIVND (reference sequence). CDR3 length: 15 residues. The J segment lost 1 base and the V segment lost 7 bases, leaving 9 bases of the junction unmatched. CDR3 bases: TGTGCCAGTAAACCCCAGGGACAGACGAACACTGAAGCTTTCTTT. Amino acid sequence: CASKPQGQTNTEAFF.

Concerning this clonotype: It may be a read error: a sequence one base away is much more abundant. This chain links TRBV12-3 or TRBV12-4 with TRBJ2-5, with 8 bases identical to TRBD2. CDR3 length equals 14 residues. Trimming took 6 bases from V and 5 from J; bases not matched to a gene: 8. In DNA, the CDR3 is TGTGCCAGCAGCTCCGGGACTAGGCGGGAGACCCAGTACTTC. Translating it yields CASSSGTRRETQYF.

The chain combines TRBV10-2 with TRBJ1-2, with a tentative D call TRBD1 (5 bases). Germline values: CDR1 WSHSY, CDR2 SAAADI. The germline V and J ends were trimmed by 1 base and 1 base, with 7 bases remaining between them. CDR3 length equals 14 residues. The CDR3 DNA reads TGCGCCAGCAGTGAGTTCAGGGTTAACTATGGCTACACCTTC. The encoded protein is CASSEFRVNYGYTF.

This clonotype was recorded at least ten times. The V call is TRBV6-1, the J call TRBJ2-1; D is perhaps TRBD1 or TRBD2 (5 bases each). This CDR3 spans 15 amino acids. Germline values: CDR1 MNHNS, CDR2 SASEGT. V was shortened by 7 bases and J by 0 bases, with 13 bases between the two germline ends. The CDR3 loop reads CASIFTGGSYNEQFF. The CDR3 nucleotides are TGTGCCAGCATCTTCACTGGGGGCTCCTACAATGAGCAGTTCTTC.

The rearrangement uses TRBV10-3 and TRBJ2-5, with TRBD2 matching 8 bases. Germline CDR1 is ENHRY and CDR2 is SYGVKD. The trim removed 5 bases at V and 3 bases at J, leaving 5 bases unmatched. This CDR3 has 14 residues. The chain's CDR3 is CAISSTSGEETQYF. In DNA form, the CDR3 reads TGTGCCATCAGTAGTACTAGCGGAGAAGAGACCCAGTACTTC.

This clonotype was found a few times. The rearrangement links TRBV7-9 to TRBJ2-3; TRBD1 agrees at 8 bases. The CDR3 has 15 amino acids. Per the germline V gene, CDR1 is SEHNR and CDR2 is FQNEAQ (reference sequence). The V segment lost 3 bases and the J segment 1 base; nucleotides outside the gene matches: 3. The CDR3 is CASSFGTGRTDTQYF. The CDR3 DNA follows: TGTGCCAGCAGCTTTGGGACAGGCCGCACAGATACGCAGTATTTT.

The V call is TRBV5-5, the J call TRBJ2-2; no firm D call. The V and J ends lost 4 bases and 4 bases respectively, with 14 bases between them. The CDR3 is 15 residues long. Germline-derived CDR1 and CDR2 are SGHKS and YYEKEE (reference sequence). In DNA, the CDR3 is TGTGCCAGCAGCCAATCTGGCGGCGGCACCGGGGAGCTGTTTTTT. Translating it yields CASSQSGGGTGELFF.

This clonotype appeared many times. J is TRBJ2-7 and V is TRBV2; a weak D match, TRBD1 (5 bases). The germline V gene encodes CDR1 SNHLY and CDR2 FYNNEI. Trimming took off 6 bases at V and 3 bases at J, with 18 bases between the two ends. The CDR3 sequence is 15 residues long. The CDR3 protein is CASRKGAGQLYEQYF. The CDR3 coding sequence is TGTGCCAGCAGGAAAGGGGCAGGGCAACTCTACGAGCAGTACTTC.

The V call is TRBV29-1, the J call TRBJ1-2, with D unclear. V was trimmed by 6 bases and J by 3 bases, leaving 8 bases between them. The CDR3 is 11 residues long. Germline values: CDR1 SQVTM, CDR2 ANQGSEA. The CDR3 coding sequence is TGCAGCGTCCCCACCGACTATGGCTACACCTTC. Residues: CSVPTDYGYTF.

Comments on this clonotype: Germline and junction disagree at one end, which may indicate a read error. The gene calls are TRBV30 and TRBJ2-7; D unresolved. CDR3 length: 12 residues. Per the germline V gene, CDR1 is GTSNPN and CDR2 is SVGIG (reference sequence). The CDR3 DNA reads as TGTGCCTGGAGTGTATCCCCGGGCCAGAGGAACTTC. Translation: CAWSVSPGQRNF. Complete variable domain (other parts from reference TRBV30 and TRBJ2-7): SQTIHQWPATLVQPVGSPLSLECTVEGTSNPNLYWYRQAAGRGLQLLFYSVGIGQISSEVPQNLSASRPQDRQFILSSKKLLLSDSGFYLCAWSVSPGQRNFGPGTRLTVT.

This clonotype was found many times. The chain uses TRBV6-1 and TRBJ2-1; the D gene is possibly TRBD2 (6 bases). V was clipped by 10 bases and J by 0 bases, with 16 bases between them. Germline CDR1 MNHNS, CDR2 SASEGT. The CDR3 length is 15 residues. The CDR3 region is CATQKATSSYNEQFF. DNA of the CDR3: TGTGCCACTCAAAAGGCGACTAGCTCCTACAATGAGCAGTTCTTC.